This note documents a single T cell receptor (beta chain) sequence. Antigen: not known. V was clipped by 3 bases and J by 5 bases; unmatched bases: 4. CDR3 size: 15 residues. Per the germline V gene, CDR1 is KGHSH and CDR2 is LQKENI. The entry originates in a study of shared clonotypes between healthy human individuals. The wider study: Each donor contributed plates that comprised three CD4 naive, three CD4 memory, two CD8 naive and one CD8 memory. Broader study findings: Rarefaction curves obtained for sorted subsets showed sequencing incomplete despite large depth. The naive CD4 repertoires of several donors were compared, and roughly 5.1% of clonotypes were shared.

Sequencing was performed with immunoSEQ multiplex PCR; in TCRdb, only in-frame clones are kept and a portion is missing. The sample yields some 1.4 million clones, roughly 96% seen once. Input material: naive CD4+ T cells sorted from blood. As for subset: CD45RA+ positively selected. The rearrangement uses TRBV18 and TRBJ2-1; 10 nucleotides match TRBD2. The TCR originated in a man aged 25-45 years in good health. CDR3 bases: TGTGCCAGCTCACCTCGACTAGCGGGTAACAATGAGCAGTTCTTC. Translated: CASSPRLAGNNEQFF.